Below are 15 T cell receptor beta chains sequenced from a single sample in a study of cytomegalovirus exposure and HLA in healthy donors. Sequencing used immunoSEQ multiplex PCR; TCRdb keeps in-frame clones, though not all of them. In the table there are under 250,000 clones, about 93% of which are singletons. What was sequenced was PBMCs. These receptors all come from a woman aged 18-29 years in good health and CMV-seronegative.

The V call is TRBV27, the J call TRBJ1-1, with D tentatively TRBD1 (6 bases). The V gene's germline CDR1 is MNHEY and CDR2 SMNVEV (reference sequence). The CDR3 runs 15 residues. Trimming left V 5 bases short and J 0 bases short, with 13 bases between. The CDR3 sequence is CASSPGQIMNTEAFF. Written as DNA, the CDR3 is TGTGCCAGCAGTCCAGGACAGATAATGAACACTGAAGCTTTCTTT.

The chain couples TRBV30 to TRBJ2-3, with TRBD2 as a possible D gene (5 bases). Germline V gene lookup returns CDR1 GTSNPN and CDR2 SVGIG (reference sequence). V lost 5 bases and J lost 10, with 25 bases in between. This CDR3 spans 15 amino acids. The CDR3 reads CAWVGTGFPGFAQYF. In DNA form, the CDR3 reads TGTGCCTGGGTAGGAACGGGGTTCCCGGGGTTTGCGCAGTATTTT.

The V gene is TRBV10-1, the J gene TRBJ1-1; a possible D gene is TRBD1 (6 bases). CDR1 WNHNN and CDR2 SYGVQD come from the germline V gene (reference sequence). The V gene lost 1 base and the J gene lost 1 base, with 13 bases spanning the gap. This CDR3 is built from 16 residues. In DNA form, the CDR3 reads TGCGCCAGCAGTGAGTGGGCAGGGGCGTGGAACACTGAAGCTTTCTTT. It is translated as CASSEWAGAWNTEAFF.

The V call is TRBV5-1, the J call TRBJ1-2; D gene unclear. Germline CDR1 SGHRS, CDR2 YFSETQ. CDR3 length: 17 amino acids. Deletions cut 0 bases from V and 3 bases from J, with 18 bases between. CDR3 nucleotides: TGCGCCAGCAGCTTGGCCGGAGTCAATAGAGGTCACTATGGCTACACCTTC. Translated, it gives CASSLAGVNRGHYGYTF.

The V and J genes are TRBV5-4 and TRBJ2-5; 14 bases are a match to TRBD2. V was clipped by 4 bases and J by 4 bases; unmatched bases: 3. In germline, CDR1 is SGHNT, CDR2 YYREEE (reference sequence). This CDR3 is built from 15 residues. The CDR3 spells CASSPGLAGGETQYF. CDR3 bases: TGTGCCAGCAGCCCTGGACTAGCGGGAGGAGAGACCCAGTACTTC. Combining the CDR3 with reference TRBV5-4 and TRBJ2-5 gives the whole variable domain ETGVTQSPTHLIKTRGQQVTLRCSSQSGHNTVSWYQQALGQGPQFIFQYYREEENGRGNFPPRFSGLQFPNYSSELNVNALELDDSALYLCASSPGLAGGETQYFGPGTRLLVL.

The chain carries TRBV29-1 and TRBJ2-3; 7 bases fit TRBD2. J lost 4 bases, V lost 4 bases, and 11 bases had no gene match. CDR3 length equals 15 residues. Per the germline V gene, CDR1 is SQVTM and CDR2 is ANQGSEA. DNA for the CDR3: TGCAGCGTTGTGCACTCTGCGGGAGTCCCAGATACGCAGTATTTT. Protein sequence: CSVVHSAGVPDTQYF.

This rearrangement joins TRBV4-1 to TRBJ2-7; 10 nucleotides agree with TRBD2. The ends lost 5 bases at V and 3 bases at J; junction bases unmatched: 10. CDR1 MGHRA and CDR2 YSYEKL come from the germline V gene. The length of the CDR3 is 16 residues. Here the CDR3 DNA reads TGCGCCAGCAGCTTCCGGACTAGCGGATCCTACTACGAGCAGTACTTC. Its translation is CASSFRTSGSYYEQYF.

CDR3 protein: CASSLSPGVKANEKLFF. For the CDR3, the DNA is TGTGCCAGCAGTTTATCCCCAGGGGTCAAGGCTAATGAAAAACTGTTTTTT. The chain employs TRBV28 and TRBJ1-4; tentative D call: TRBD1 (6 bases). V was shortened by 1 base and J by 3 bases, with 15 bases between the two germline ends. Per germline, CDR1 MDHEN and CDR2 SYDVKM. The CDR3 length is 17 residues.

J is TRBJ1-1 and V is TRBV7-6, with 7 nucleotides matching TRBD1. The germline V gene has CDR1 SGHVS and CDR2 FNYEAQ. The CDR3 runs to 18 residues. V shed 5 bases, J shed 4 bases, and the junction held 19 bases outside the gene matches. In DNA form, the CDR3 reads TGTGCCAGCAGCCCTCAGACAGGGTGGGTTCCGAGGGGCACTGAAGCTTTCTTT. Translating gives CASSPQTGWVPRGTEAFF.

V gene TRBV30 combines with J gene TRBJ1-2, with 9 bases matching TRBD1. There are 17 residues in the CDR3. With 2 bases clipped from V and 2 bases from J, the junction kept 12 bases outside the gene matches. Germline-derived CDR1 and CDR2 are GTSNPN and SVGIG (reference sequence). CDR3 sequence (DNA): TGTGCCTGGAGTCCCCCTTTTCGAGGGACAGGGAACTATGGCTACACCTTC. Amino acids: CAWSPPFRGTGNYGYTF.

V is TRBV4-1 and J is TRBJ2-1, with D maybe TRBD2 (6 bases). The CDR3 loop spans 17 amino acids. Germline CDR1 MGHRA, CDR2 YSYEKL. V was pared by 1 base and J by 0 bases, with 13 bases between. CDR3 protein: CASSQALALSSYNEQFF. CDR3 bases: TGCGCCAGCAGCCAAGCGCTAGCGCTTAGCTCCTACAATGAGCAGTTCTTC.

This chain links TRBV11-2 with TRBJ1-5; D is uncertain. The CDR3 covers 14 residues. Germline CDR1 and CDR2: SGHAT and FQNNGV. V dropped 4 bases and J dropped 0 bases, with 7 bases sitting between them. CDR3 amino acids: CASSSGNSNQPQHF. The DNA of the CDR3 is TGTGCCAGCAGCTCGGGGAATAGCAATCAGCCCCAGCATTTT.

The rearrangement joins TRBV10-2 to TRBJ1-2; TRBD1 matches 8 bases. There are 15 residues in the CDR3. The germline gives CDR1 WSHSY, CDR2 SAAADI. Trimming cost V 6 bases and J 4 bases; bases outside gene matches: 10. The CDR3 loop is CASSSQGAIPYGYTF. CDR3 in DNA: TGCGCCAGCAGCTCCCAGGGGGCGATCCCCTATGGCTACACCTTC.

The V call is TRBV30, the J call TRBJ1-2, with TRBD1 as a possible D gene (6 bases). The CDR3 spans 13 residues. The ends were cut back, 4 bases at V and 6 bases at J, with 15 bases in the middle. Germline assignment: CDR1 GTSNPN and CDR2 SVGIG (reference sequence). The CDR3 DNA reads TGTGCCTGGATCAGCAGGGGTTTTCATGGCTACACCTTC. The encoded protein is CAWISRGFHGYTF.

Written as DNA, the CDR3 is TGTGCCAGTTCAGGCGAAGCTGCAACTAATGAAAAACTGTTTTTT. Protein sequence: CASSGEAATNEKLFF. The V and J genes are TRBV19 and TRBJ1-4; no clear D. V was cut by 8 bases and J by 0 bases, with 13 bases left in between. Germline CDR1 LNHDA, CDR2 SQIVND (reference sequence). This CDR3 comprises 15 residues.